The 12 T cell receptor beta chains reported below all come from one sample, sequenced in a study of shared clonotypes between healthy human individuals (dated by TCRdb to the early 2020s). The library was built by means of the immunoSEQ multiplex PCR assay. TCRdb provides this immuneACCESS table in a form limited to in-frame rearrangements. Some clones are lacking; in checked studies, under half of them reflect an unresolved V gene, and why the rest are absent is not known. The sample contains some 1.4 million clones, approximately 96% of them found a single time. The ten largest clones represent more than 0.9% of the sample. Sequenced input: naive CD4+ T cells sorted from blood. The sample's cell subset or site label is to be understood as: CD45RA+ positively selected. The receptors were gathered from a young man in good health.

This clone is a singleton in its sample. The rearrangement uses TRBV5-1 and TRBJ2-1, with D possibly matching TRBD1 (5 bases). The germline V gene has CDR1 SGHRS and CDR2 YFSETQ. This CDR3 is 14 amino acids long. V was shortened by 7 bases and J by 4 bases, with 15 bases between the two germline ends. CDR3 coding DNA: TGCGCCAGCGGTCTAGGGGTTAGTTACAATGAGCAGTTCTTC. Protein product: CASGLGVSYNEQFF.

This clone appeared once. The J gene is TRBJ1-5, the V gene TRBV27; 8 nucleotides align to TRBD1. The CDR3 totals 16 residues. CDR1 and CDR2 from the germline V gene are MNHEY and SMNVEV (reference sequence). V gave up 6 bases and J gave up 2 bases; unmatched junction bases: 9. The CDR3 region is CASSLRTGLGNQPQHF. The CDR3 coding sequence is TGTGCCAGCAGCCTCCGGACAGGGTTAGGCAATCAGCCCCAGCATTTT.

CDR3 DNA: TGTGCCTGGGGCAGGGGTAGCACAGATACGCAGTATTTT. It is translated as CAWGRGSTDTQYF. The chain couples TRBV30 to TRBJ2-3, with D possibly being TRBD1 (6 bases). The germline V gene has CDR1 GTSNPN and CDR2 SVGIG (reference sequence). The V and J ends lost 5 bases and 0 bases respectively, with 9 bases between them. The CDR3 extends over 13 amino acids. Together with reference TRBV30 and TRBJ2-3, the CDR3 gives the full variable domain: SQTIHQWPATLVQPVGSPLSLECTVEGTSNPNLYWYRQAAGRGLQLLFYSVGIGQISSEVPQNLSASRPQDRQFILSSKKLLLSDSGFYLCAWGRGSTDTQYFGPGTRLTVL.

The chain joins TRBV7-9 to TRBJ2-7; 11 bases are shared with TRBD2. J was trimmed by 2 bases and V by 5 bases; bases with no gene match: 8. Germline loops: CDR1 SEHNR, CDR2 FQNEAQ (reference sequence). There are 16 residues in the CDR3. DNA for the CDR3: TGTGCCAGCAGCACCCTAGGGACTAGCGGCACCTACGAGCAGTACTTC. Encoded protein: CASSTLGTSGTYEQYF.

The chain joins TRBV28 to TRBJ2-3, with D possibly being TRBD1 (8 bases). Germline CDR1 reads MDHEN; CDR2 reads SYDVKM. V was pared by 2 bases and J by 5 bases, with 14 bases between. The CDR3 runs to 15 residues. CDR3 region: CASSLRTGRGDTQYF. CDR3 nucleotide sequence: TGTGCCAGCAGTTTACGGACAGGGAGGGGAGATACGCAGTATTTT.

The V gene is TRBV7-9, the J gene TRBJ2-5; D may be TRBD2 (5 bases). The CDR3 length is 14 residues. V lost 1 base and J lost 5, with 11 bases in between. Germline V gives CDR1 SEHNR, CDR2 FQNEAQ (reference sequence). This CDR3 reads CASSLVRGRETQYF. CDR3 DNA sequence: TGTGCCAGCAGCTTAGTGCGAGGGCGGGAGACCCAGTACTTC.

The chain links TRBV28 to TRBJ2-5; a possible D gene is TRBD1 (6 bases). Deletions cut 7 bases from V and 2 bases from J, with 14 bases between. Germline CDR1 is MDHEN and CDR2 is SYDVKM. CDR3 size: 14 residues. In DNA form, the CDR3 reads TGTGCCAGCATCGACCCACAGGGTCAAGAGACCCAGTACTTC. Its translation: CASIDPQGQETQYF. Looking up the rest from reference TRBV28 and TRBJ2-5 gives the full variable domain: DVKVTQSSRYLVKRTGEKVFLECVQDMDHENMFWYRQDPGLGLRLIYFSYDVKMKEKGDIPEGYSVSREKKERFSLILESASTNQTSMYLCASIDPQGQETQYFGPGTRLLVL.

This clone was counted a few times. The V and J genes are TRBV11-3 and TRBJ1-1; D is possibly TRBD1 (6 bases). This CDR3 is 14 amino acids long. Trimming stripped 2 bases from V and 6 bases from J, with 13 bases between. In germline, CDR1 is SGHNT, CDR2 YENEEA. The CDR3 loop is CASSLRGGDAEAFF. Here the CDR3 DNA reads TGTGCCAGCAGCTTAAGGGGGGGAGACGCTGAAGCTTTCTTT.

This chain joins TRBV28 and TRBJ1-2; possibly TRBD1 for D (6 bases). The CDR3 has 18 amino acids. The V gene's germline CDR1 is MDHEN and CDR2 SYDVKM. Trimming removed 5 bases from V and 2 bases from J, with 24 bases in between. CDR3 sequence: CASSTYRARLTLNYGYTF. CDR3 DNA: TGTGCCAGCAGTACCTACAGGGCGCGACTCACGTTAAACTATGGCTACACCTTC.

The V and J genes are TRBV27 and TRBJ1-5; 8 nucleotides align to TRBD1. Losses at the gene ends were 2 bases for V and 3 bases for J; bases not matched to a gene: 9. Germline V lookup: CDR1 MNHEY, CDR2 SMNVEV (reference sequence). The CDR3 is made up of 17 amino acids. The CDR3 DNA is TGTGCCAGCAGTTTAAAAGGGACAGGTAGCTTCAATCAGCCCCAGCATTTT. Protein: CASSLKGTGSFNQPQHF.

The CDR3 region is CASSTIGQVSYNEQFF. In nucleotides, the CDR3 is TGTGCCAGCAGCACCATAGGACAGGTCTCCTACAATGAGCAGTTCTTC. This chain links TRBV4-2 with TRBJ2-1; 7 positions agree with TRBD1. Per the germline V gene, CDR1 is LGHNA and CDR2 is YNFKEQ. The CDR3 is made up of 16 amino acids. With V trimmed by 5 bases and J by 0 bases, 7 bases remained unmatched.

The CDR3 DNA reads as TGTGCCAGCAGCCCCCTTCCAGGGGCCATTCAGTACTTC. Its translation: CASSPLPGAIQYF. The rearrangement joins TRBV7-9 to TRBJ2-4; maybe TRBD1 (6 bases). V dropped 5 bases and J dropped 9 bases, with 14 bases sitting between them. CDR1 is SEHNR, CDR2 FQNEAQ, per germline (reference sequence). The CDR3 has 13 residues.